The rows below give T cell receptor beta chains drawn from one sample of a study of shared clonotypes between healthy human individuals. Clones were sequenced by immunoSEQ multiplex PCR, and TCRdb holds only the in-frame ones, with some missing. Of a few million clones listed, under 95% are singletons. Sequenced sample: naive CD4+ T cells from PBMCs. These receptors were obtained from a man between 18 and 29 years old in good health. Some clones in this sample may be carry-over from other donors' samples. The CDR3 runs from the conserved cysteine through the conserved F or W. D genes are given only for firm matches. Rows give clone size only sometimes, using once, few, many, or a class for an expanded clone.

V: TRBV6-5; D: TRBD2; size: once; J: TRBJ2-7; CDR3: CASSYSSSGRVSEQYF; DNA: TGTGCCAGCAGTTACTCTTCTAGCGGGAGGGTAAGCGAGCAGTACTTC
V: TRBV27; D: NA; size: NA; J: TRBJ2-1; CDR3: CASSYGVTYNEQFF; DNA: TGTGCCAGCAGTTACGGGGTAACCTACAATGAGCAGTTCTTC
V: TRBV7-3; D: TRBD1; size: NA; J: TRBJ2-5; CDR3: CASSQQGAGETQYF; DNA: TGTGCCAGCAGCCAACAGGGGGCAGGGGAGACCCAGTACTTC
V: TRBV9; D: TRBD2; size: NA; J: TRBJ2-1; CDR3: CASSPRWGLASDNEQFF; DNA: TGTGCCAGCAGCCCACGATGGGGACTAGCGAGTGACAATGAGCAGTTCTTC
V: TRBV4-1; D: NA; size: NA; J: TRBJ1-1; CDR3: CASSQSGTEAFF; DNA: TGCGCCAGCAGCCAGTCCGGGACTGAAGCTTTCTTT
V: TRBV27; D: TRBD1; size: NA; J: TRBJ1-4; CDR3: CASSLMGQGKLFF; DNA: TGTGCCAGCAGTTTAATGGGACAGGGGAAACTGTTTTTT
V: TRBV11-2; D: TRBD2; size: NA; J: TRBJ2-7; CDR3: CASSLVVGGPHEQYF; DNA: TGTGCCAGCAGCTTAGTGGTGGGAGGGCCCCACGAGCAGTACTTC
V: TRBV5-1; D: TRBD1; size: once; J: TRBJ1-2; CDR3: CASSAEGQPRVLF; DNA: TGCGCCAGCAGCGCTGAGGGACAGCCAAGGGTACTCTTC
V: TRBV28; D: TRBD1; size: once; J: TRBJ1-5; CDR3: CASGILGQGYSNQPQHF; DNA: TGTGCCAGCGGAATTCTGGGACAGGGATATAGCAATCAGCCCCAGCATTTT
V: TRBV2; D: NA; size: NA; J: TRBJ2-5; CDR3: CASSASGETQYF; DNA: TGTGCCAGCAGTGCGAGCGGGGAGACCCAGTACTTC
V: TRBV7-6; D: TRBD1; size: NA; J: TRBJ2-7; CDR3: CASRSGPGTGDSEQYF; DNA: TGTGCCAGCAGGTCCGGCCCTGGGACAGGGGACTCCGAGCAGTACTTC
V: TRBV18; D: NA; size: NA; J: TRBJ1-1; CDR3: CASSPSAENTEAFF; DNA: TGTGCCAGCTCACCTTCAGCTGAGAACACTGAAGCTTTCTTT
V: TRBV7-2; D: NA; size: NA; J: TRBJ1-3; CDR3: CASSLVIGTSGNTIYF; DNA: TGTGCCAGCAGCTTAGTTATAGGGACCTCTGGAAACACCATATATTTT
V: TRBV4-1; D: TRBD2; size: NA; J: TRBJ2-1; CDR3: CASSRAGTTRVEQFF; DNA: TGCGCCAGCAGCCGAGCCGGGACTACCCGGGTGGAGCAGTTCTTC
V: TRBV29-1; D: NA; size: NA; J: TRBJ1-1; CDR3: CSVEDRFQNTEAFF; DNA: TGCAGCGTCGAAGACAGATTCCAGAACACTGAAGCTTTCTTT
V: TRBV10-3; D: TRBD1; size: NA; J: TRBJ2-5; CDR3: CAIKDRGETQYF; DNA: TGTGCCATCAAGGACAGGGGAGAGACCCAGTACTTC
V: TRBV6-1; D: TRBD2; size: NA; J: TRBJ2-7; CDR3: CASIKREGRAEQYF; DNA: TGTGCCAGCATCAAGCGGGAGGGCCGGGCCGAGCAGTACTTC
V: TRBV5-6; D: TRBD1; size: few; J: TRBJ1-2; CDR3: CASSLVGQGGYTF; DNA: TGTGCCAGCAGCTTGGTGGGACAGGGAGGCTACACCTTC
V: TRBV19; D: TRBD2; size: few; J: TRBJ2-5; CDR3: CASSNDGRARETQYF; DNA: TGTGCCAGTAGTAACGATGGGAGGGCGAGGGAGACCCAGTACTTC
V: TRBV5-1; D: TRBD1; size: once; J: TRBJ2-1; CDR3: CASSSPGQGGNEQFF; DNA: TGCGCCAGCAGCTCGCCGGGACAGGGAGGGAATGAGCAGTTCTTC
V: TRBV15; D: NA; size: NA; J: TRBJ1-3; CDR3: CATRTGSRDHTIYF; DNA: TGTGCCACCAGAACGGGGTCGAGGGACCACACCATATATTTT
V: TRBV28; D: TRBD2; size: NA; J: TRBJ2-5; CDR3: CASSFVVPGRETQYF; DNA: TGTGCCAGCAGTTTCGTGGTCCCCGGGAGGGAGACCCAGTACTTC
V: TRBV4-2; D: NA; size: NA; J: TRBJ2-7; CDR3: CASSQRESESYEQYF; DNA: TGTGCCAGCAGCCAAAGGGAATCTGAGAGTTACGAGCAGTACTTC
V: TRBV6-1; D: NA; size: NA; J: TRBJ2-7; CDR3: CALGSTYEQYF; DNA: TGTGCCTTGGGCAGCACCTACGAGCAGTACTTC
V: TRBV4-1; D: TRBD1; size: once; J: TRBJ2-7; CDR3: CASSRGTGVSYEQYF; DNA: TGCGCCAGCAGCCGCGGGACAGGAGTAAGCTACGAGCAGTACTTC
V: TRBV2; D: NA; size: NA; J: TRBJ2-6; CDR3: CASSDLTGSGANVLTF; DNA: TGTGCCAGCAGCGACTTAACAGGCTCTGGGGCCAACGTCCTGACTTTC
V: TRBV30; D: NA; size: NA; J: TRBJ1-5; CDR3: CAWSPLGRASNQPQHF; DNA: TGTGCCTGGAGTCCCCTGGGGAGGGCTAGCAATCAGCCCCAGCATTTT
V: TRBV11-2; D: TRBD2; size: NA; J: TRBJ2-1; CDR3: CASTWGLAGASYNEQFF; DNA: TGTGCCAGCACCTGGGGACTAGCGGGGGCTTCCTACAATGAGCAGTTCTTC
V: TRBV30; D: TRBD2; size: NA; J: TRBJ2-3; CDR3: CAWTLGLAGVGSDTQYF; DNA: TGTGCCTGGACCCTGGGGCTAGCGGGGGTAGGTTCGGATACGCAGTATTTT
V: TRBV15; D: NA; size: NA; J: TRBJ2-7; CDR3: CATSPIYYRKDTYEQYF; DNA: TGTGCCACCAGCCCAATATACTACAGGAAGGATACCTACGAGCAGTACTTC
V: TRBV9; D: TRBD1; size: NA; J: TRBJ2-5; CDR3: CASSLGTGGLETQYF; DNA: TGTGCCAGCAGCCTGGGGACAGGGGGCCTAGAGACCCAGTACTTC
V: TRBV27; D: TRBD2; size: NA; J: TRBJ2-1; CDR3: CASSLLAGGTYNEQFF; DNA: TGTGCCAGCAGTTTACTAGCGGGAGGGACCTACAATGAGCAGTTCTTC
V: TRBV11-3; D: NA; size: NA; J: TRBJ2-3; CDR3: CASSPGTVTDTQYF; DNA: TGTGCCAGCAGCCCCGGGACTGTCACAGATACGCAGTATTTT
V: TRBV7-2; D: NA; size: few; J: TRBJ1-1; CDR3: CASSTQGGGTEAFF; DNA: TGTGCCAGCAGCACCCAGGGAGGGGGTACTGAAGCTTTCTTT
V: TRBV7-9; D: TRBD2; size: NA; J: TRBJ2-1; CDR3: CASSLSGRRNYNEQFF; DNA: TGTGCCAGCAGCTTGAGCGGGAGGAGAAACTACAATGAGCAGTTCTTC